The clone carrying this TCR beta chain was seen repeatedly, ten times or more. No antigen is known for it. Breast cancer patients provided tissue from their axillary draining lymph nodes. This sample is part of a study of breast tumors, draining lymph nodes, adjacent tissues. Study-wide results and caveats: Compared with lymph nodes, tumors were less diverse; compared with nontumor tissue, more. Most tumor T cells seemingly derive from lymph node, then expand in tumor.

Unmatched junction bases numbered 14, after V lost 1 base and J lost 8 bases. CDR1 and CDR2 (germline): LGHNA, YNFKEQ. CDR3 length: 16 amino acids. MiXCR, applied by TCRdb to the multiplex PCR reads, yields one record per CDR3 protein. The sample lists about 200,000 distinct CDR3 sequences, roughly 31% occurring once. This chain joins TRBV4-2 and TRBJ2-7, with 7 bases aligning to TRBD1. Sequenced input: axillary lymph node tissue. The clonotype was recovered from a female donor with breast cancer. Some clones in this sample may be carry-over from other donors' samples. CDR3 sequence (DNA): TGTGCCAGCAGCCAAGGCCCGGAATTACAGGGGCATCAGCAGTACTTC. Translating it yields CASSQGPELQGHQQYF.